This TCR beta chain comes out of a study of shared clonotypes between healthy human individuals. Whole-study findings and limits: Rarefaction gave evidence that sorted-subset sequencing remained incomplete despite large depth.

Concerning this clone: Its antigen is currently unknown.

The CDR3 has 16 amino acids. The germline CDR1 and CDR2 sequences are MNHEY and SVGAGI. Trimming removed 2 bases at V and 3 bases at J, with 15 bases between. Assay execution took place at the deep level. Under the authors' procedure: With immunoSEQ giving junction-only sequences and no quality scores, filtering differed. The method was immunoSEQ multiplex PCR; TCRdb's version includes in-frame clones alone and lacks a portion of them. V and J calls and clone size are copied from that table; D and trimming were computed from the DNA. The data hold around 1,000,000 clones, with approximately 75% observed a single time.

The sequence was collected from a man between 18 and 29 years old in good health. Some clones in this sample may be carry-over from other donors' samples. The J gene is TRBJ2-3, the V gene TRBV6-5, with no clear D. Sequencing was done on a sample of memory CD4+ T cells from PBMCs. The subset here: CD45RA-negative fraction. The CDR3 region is CASSYRLNPGTDTQYF. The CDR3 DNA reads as TGTGCCAGCAGTTACCGGCTCAACCCCGGGACAGATACGCAGTATTTT.